This T cell receptor (beta chain) derives from a study of cytomegalovirus exposure and HLA in healthy donors. On this clone itself: Its specificity is not known.

With 60 Vbeta and 13 Jbeta primers, the PCR was carried out. The repertoire was sequenced with immunoSEQ multiplex PCR; TCRdb's copy has only in-frame clones and lacks some. This sample has some 130,000 clones, with around three quarters found just once. Findings and limits, study-wide: A further, later analysis showed that HLA-associated TCR beta chains (compared with equally common others) were more clonally expanded.

Sequenced material: PBMCs. This receptor was obtained from a male donor in good health and CMV-seronegative.

The CDR3, as DNA: TGTGCCACCGCTTCCGGGACAGGGGCCTACGAGCAGTACTTC. Its translation is CATASGTGAYEQYF. This chain joins TRBV2 and TRBJ2-7, with 10 bases identical to TRBD1. The CDR3 has 14 amino acids. V was clipped by 10 bases and J by 2 bases; unmatched bases: 8. CDR1 is SNHLY and CDR2 is FYNNEI in the germline V gene. The whole variable domain, filled in from reference TRBV2 and TRBJ2-7, reads EPEVTQTPSHQVTQMGQEVILRCVPISNHLYFYWYRQILGQKVEFLVSFYNNEISEKSEIFDDQFSVERPDGSNFTLKIRSTKLEDSAMYFCATASGTGAYEQYFGPGTRLTVT.